These 29 T cell receptor beta chains share one sample of origin, sequenced in a study of blood T cell repertoires in COVID-19. This table comes from immunoSEQ multiplex PCR, and its TCRdb copy is limited to in-frame clones, with some not included. Among about 62,000 clones listed, around 83% were seen once. The sample consisted of peripheral blood. All receptors derive from a human donor in a cohort sampled during active COVID-19.

The chain employs TRBV7-9 and TRBJ2-7; 8 bases are shared with TRBD2. The J segment lost 5 bases and the V segment lost 2 bases, leaving 8 bases of the junction unmatched. There are 15 residues in the CDR3. Germline values: CDR1 SEHNR, CDR2 FQNEAQ (reference sequence). The CDR3 is CASSLPPGGTDEQYF. CDR3 bases: TGTGCCAGCAGCTTACCCCCGGGGGGGACGGACGAGCAGTACTTC.

This clone came up once. The rearrangement uses TRBV3-1 (or the pseudogene TRBV3-2) and TRBJ1-1; TRBD1 aligns across 12 bases. In germline, CDR1 is LGHDT, CDR2 YNNKEL (reference sequence). The CDR3 length is 16 residues. After removal of 5 bases from V and 10 bases from J, the junction contained 14 bases not matched to a gene. The CDR3 protein is CASSKRPGTGGISAFF. Written as DNA, the CDR3 is TGTGCCAGCAGCAAAAGGCCAGGGACAGGGGGCATTTCAGCTTTCTTT.

This chain uses TRBV18 with TRBJ1-1; TRBD1 aligns across 10 bases. This CDR3 has 16 amino acids. V lost 3 bases and J lost 6; bases outside the gene matches: 10. Per germline, CDR1 KGHSH and CDR2 LQKENI. CDR3: CASSPRTGGSLSEAFF. CDR3 DNA: TGTGCCAGCTCACCTCGGACAGGGGGTAGTTTATCTGAAGCTTTCTTT. Supplemented by reference TRBV18 and TRBJ1-1, the full variable domain reads NAGVMQNPRHLVRRRGQEARLRCSPMKGHSHVYWYRQLPEEGLKFMVYLQKENIIDESGMPKERFSAEFPKEGPSILRIQQVVRGDSAAYFCASSPRTGGSLSEAFFGQGTRLTVV.

This rearrangement joins TRBV21-1 to TRBJ1-3; whether TRBD1, the table's D call, matches the DNA was not checked. TRBV21-1 is a pseudogene segment. This CDR3 has 16 amino acids. Here the CDR3 reads CASSQAGQGPGNTIYF. The CDR3 DNA reads TGTGCCAGCAGCCAGGCGGGACAGGGCCCTGGAAACACCATATATTTT.

The rearrangement links TRBV7-2 to TRBJ1-6; D is perhaps TRBD1 (5 bases). Deletions cut 5 bases from V and 8 bases from J, with 16 bases between. The CDR3 length is 15 residues. Per the germline V gene, CDR1 is SGHTA and CDR2 is FQGNSA. CDR3: CASSMGLWGYSPLHF. The DNA of the CDR3 is TGTGCCAGCAGCATGGGACTTTGGGGATATTCACCCCTCCACTTT.

Here the CDR3 DNA reads TGTGCCAGCAGCCTCAACAGGGGGAGGGACACCGGGGAGCTGTTTTTT. This gives the protein CASSLNRGRDTGELFF. V usage is TRBV11-1 and J usage is TRBJ2-2; D perhaps matches TRBD1 (8 bases). The germline V and J ends were trimmed by 5 bases and 3 bases, with 16 bases remaining between them. CDR1 is SGHAT, CDR2 FQDESV, per germline (reference sequence). This CDR3 has 16 amino acids.

This chain connects TRBV30 to TRBJ2-7, with 7 nucleotides matching TRBD1. The V segment lost 5 bases and the J segment 3 bases; nucleotides outside the gene matches: 10. The germline V gene has CDR1 GTSNPN and CDR2 SVGIG (reference sequence). CDR3 length equals 14 residues. This CDR3 is CAWGRQGGGYEQYF. The CDR3 DNA reads TGTGCCTGGGGGCGACAGGGTGGGGGCTACGAGCAGTACTTC.

This chain connects TRBV5-1 to TRBJ1-6, with D unclear. Germline assignment: CDR1 SGHRS and CDR2 YFSETQ. V gave up 4 bases and J gave up 8 bases, with 13 bases separating them. There are 14 residues in the CDR3. CDR3: CASSAREQDSPLHF. The CDR3 coding sequence is TGCGCCAGCAGCGCCCGGGAACAAGATTCACCCCTCCACTTT.

This chain uses TRBV5-4 with TRBJ2-5, with 12 positions matching TRBD2. Germline loops: CDR1 SGHNT, CDR2 YYREEE (reference sequence). The CDR3 is 16 residues long. V was pared by 4 bases and J by 5 bases, with 9 bases of the junction left unmatched. The CDR3 DNA is TGTGCCAGCAGCATGACTAGCGGGAGCCTTCTGGAGACCCAGTACTTC. Protein sequence: CASSMTSGSLLETQYF.

V usage is TRBV3-1 (or the pseudogene TRBV3-2) and J usage is TRBJ2-4, with D tentatively TRBD1 (5 bases). Trimming cost V 1 base and J 0 bases, with 10 bases left between them. CDR1 and CDR2 (germline): LGHDT, YNNKEL (reference sequence). The CDR3 is 16 amino acids. The CDR3 DNA sequence: TGTGCCAGCAGCCAAGGGGGCATATTAGCCAAAAACATTCAGTACTTC. It is translated as CASSQGGILAKNIQYF.

The chain links TRBV6-5 to TRBJ2-4; D gene unclear. This CDR3 region has 13 residues. The germline V and J ends were trimmed by 7 bases and 8 bases, with 15 bases remaining between them. Germline CDR1 is MNHEY and CDR2 is SVGAGI. The CDR3 DNA sequence: TGTGCCAGCAAGCCTAGTTCGGCAGACATTCAGTACTTC. Amino acid sequence: CASKPSSADIQYF.

J is TRBJ2-3 and V is TRBV2, with 8 bases aligning to TRBD2. The CDR3 totals 16 residues. Per the germline V gene, CDR1 is SNHLY and CDR2 is FYNNEI. Trimming took 7 bases from V and 2 from J; bases not matched to a gene: 11. In DNA, the CDR3 is TGTGCCAGCAAGCTGGGCACTAGCGGATACACAGATACGCAGTATTTT. Translation gives CASKLGTSGYTDTQYF.

CDR3 DNA: TGTGCCAGCAGCTTAGGGACAGGGGCCCCTGGTACGCAGTATTTT. This codes for CASSLGTGAPGTQYF. The chain carries TRBV7-9 and TRBJ2-3; 9 bases line up with TRBD1. CDR1 is SEHNR, CDR2 FQNEAQ, per germline (reference sequence). V shed 1 base, J shed 8 bases, and the junction held 7 bases outside the gene matches. The CDR3 length is 15 residues.

This sequence joins TRBV18 and TRBJ2-7, with TRBD2 identical over 16 bases. J lost 2 bases, V lost 2 bases, and 9 bases had no gene match. Germline V gives CDR1 KGHSH, CDR2 LQKENI. The CDR3 spans 19 residues. The CDR3 DNA reads TGTGCCAGCTCACCAAGATCCGGGACTAGCGGGGGGGTCGCCTACGAGCAGTACTTC. It translates to CASSPRSGTSGGVAYEQYF.

The chain combines TRBV6-6 with TRBJ2-5; D is undetermined. Trimming removed 6 bases at V and 1 base at J, with 9 bases between. This CDR3 is 13 amino acids long. The germline CDR1 and CDR2 sequences are MNHNY and SVGAGI (reference sequence). The CDR3: CASSPWAQETQYF. The CDR3 DNA is TGTGCCAGCAGCCCCTGGGCCCAAGAGACCCAGTACTTC.

The CDR3 DNA is TGTGCCAGCAGCTTCGGGGTACAAAACATTCAGTACTTC. It is translated as CASSFGVQNIQYF. The chain uses TRBV5-4 and TRBJ2-4; TRBD2 is a possible D gene (5 bases). Germline-derived CDR1 and CDR2 are SGHNT and YYREEE (reference sequence). Deletions cut 2 bases from V and 5 bases from J, with 8 bases between. The length of the CDR3 is 13 residues.

V usage is TRBV5-1 and J usage is TRBJ2-5; maybe TRBD1 (5 bases). Per germline, CDR1 SGHRS and CDR2 YFSETQ. Trimming left V 0 bases short and J 2 bases short, with 11 bases between. The CDR3 spans 15 residues. Written as DNA, the CDR3 is TGCGCCAGCAGCTTGGAATCACAGGTTCAAGAGACCCAGTACTTC. It specifies CASSLESQVQETQYF.

This chain uses TRBV6-6 with TRBJ2-3, with 9 bases aligning to TRBD1. V trimming: 6 bases; J trimming: 0 bases; junction bases outside the gene matches: 7. From germline, CDR1 is MNHNY and CDR2 SVGAGI (reference sequence). The CDR3 spans 16 residues. DNA for the CDR3: TGTGCCAGCAGCCGAAACGGACAGGGGAGCACAGATACGCAGTATTTT. Translation gives CASSRNGQGSTDTQYF.

This sequence joins TRBV2 and TRBJ2-7; the D gene is possibly TRBD2 (6 bases). The germline gives CDR1 SNHLY, CDR2 FYNNEI. V lost 4 bases and J lost 4, with 11 bases in between. This CDR3 comprises 13 residues. The CDR3 DNA follows: TGTGCCAGCAGTGTGCGGGGAGGTTACGAGCAGTACTTC. Protein: CASSVRGGYEQYF. The full variable domain, with the rest looked up from reference TRBV2 and TRBJ2-7, is EPEVTQTPSHQVTQMGQEVILRCVPISNHLYFYWYRQILGQKVEFLVSFYNNEISEKSEIFDDQFSVERPDGSNFTLKIRSTKLEDSAMYFCASSVRGGYEQYFGPGTRLTVT.

This sequence joins TRBV5-1 and TRBJ1-4; 8 bases map to TRBD1. This CDR3 comprises 16 residues. CDR1 is SGHRS, CDR2 YFSETQ, per germline. After removal of 4 bases from V and 2 bases from J, the junction contained 7 bases not matched to a gene. CDR3 DNA: TGCGCCAGCAGCCGTTACCAGGGGGCCACTAATGAAAAACTGTTTTTT. Translation gives CASSRYQGATNEKLFF.

The chain couples TRBV11-2 to TRBJ1-3; the match to TRBD1 covers 8 bases. The CDR3 contains 13 residues. J gave up 2 bases and V 6 bases, and 0 bases lay outside the gene matches. CDR1 and CDR2 from the germline V gene are SGHAT and FQNNGV. DNA for the CDR3: TGTGCCAGCAGACAGGGGGCTGGAAACACCATATATTTT. As protein: CASRQGAGNTIYF.

This clone was observed a handful of times. V gene TRBV5-4 combines with J gene TRBJ2-3; 7 nucleotides match TRBD2. The CDR3 extends over 15 amino acids. The J segment lost 0 bases and the V segment lost 6 bases, leaving 7 bases of the junction unmatched. The V gene's germline CDR1 is SGHNT and CDR2 YYREEE (reference sequence). The CDR3 loop reads CASTPGGSSTDTQYF. The CDR3 DNA follows: TGTGCCAGCACCCCGGGAGGTTCTAGCACAGATACGCAGTATTTT.

This clone was recorded only once. The chain joins TRBV13 to TRBJ2-3; TRBD2 agrees at 11 bases. CDR1 PRHDT and CDR2 FYEKMQ come from the germline V gene (reference sequence). V trimming: 0 bases; J trimming: 6 bases; junction bases outside the gene matches: 2. The CDR3 sequence is 15 residues long. This CDR3 reads CASSLGLAGADTQYF. CDR3 DNA: TGTGCCAGCAGCTTAGGACTAGCGGGGGCCGATACGCAGTATTTT.

The chain's CDR3 is CASSLLGARILNTEAFF. Here the CDR3 DNA reads TGTGCCAGCAGCTTACTGGGGGCGCGAATATTGAACACTGAAGCTTTCTTT. The rearrangement uses TRBV7-3 and TRBJ1-1, with D possibly being TRBD1 (6 bases). The V end lost 2 bases, the J end lost 0 bases, and 16 bases lay between the germline ends. This CDR3 has 17 residues. CDR1 and CDR2 (germline): SGHTA, FQGTGA.

This chain connects TRBV10-3 to TRBJ1-1, with unresolved D. The germline V and J ends were trimmed by 0 bases and 1 base, with 6 bases remaining between them. The CDR3 is 14 amino acids. The germline V gene encodes CDR1 ENHRY and CDR2 SYGVKD. CDR3 sequence (DNA): TGTGCCATCAGTGAGTCGAGTCAGAACACTGAAGCTTTCTTT. This codes for CAISESSQNTEAFF.

This clone was detected once. The chain links TRBV3-1 (or the pseudogene TRBV3-2) to TRBJ1-6, with unresolved D. The germline V and J ends were trimmed by 3 bases and 0 bases, with 9 bases remaining between them. There are 16 residues in the CDR3. CDR1 and CDR2 from the germline V gene are LGHDT and YNNKEL (reference sequence). In nucleotides, the CDR3 is TGTGCCAGCAGCCAGGGCCTGGGCTCCTATAATTCACCCCTCCACTTT. This gives the protein CASSQGLGSYNSPLHF.

The chain has TRBV2 and TRBJ1-4, with TRBD1 matching over 10 bases. Germline V lookup: CDR1 SNHLY, CDR2 FYNNEI. The CDR3 is 15 residues long. The V segment lost 5 bases and the J segment 4 bases; nucleotides outside the gene matches: 4. As DNA, the CDR3 is TGTGCCAGCAGTCCGGGACAGGGGTTTAATGAAAAACTGTTTTTT. It is translated as CASSPGQGFNEKLFF. Looking up the rest from reference TRBV2 and TRBJ1-4 gives the full variable domain: EPEVTQTPSHQVTQMGQEVILRCVPISNHLYFYWYRQILGQKVEFLVSFYNNEISEKSEIFDDQFSVERPDGSNFTLKIRSTKLEDSAMYFCASSPGQGFNEKLFFGSGTQLSVL.

This clone was counted between two and nine times. The V gene is TRBV5-1, the J gene TRBJ1-1; D not certain. The V end was cut by 0 bases, the J end by 7 bases, with 7 bases between. Looked up from germline, CDR1 is SGHRS and CDR2 is YFSETQ. CDR3 size: 12 residues. The CDR3 DNA reads TGCGCCAGCAGCTTGGACCTAAATGAAGCTTTCTTT. Its protein is CASSLDLNEAFF. Combining the CDR3 with reference TRBV5-1 and TRBJ1-1 gives the whole variable domain KAGVTQTPRYLIKTRGQQVTLSCSPISGHRSVSWYQQTPGQGLQFLFEYFSETQRNKGNFPGRFSGRQFSNSRSEMNVSTLELGDSALYLCASSLDLNEAFFGQGTRLTVV.

The sample holds one count of this clone. The CDR3 region is CASSLAGRGEETQYF. Written as DNA, the CDR3 is TGCGCCAGCAGCTTGGCGGGGCGGGGGGAAGAGACCCAGTACTTC. This chain connects TRBV5-1 to TRBJ2-5; TRBD2 aligns across 8 bases. After removal of 0 bases from V and 3 bases from J, the junction contained 4 bases not matched to a gene. Germline V CDR1 and CDR2: SGHRS, YFSETQ. CDR3 size: 15 residues.